These 8 T cell receptor beta chains originate from one sample sequenced in a study of Graves' ophthalmopathy and Graves' hyperthyroidism (dated by TCRdb to 2017 to 2018). These reads were obtained on an Illumina HiSeq 2000. For repertoire sequencing, TCR beta CDR3 regions were amplified from RNA transcripts. HTBI primers and the Qiagen OneStep RT-PCR kit were used in a first-round RT-PCR, which was followed by a second-round multiplex PCR, size selection and purification. The public sequencing data were trimmed at Q25 with fastp and processed into clonotypes with MiXCR by TCRdb, which kept only in-frame beta chains. All rows with the same CDR3 protein become a single entry with the most common DNA and genes. This sample comprises 400,000 to 450,000 distinct CDR3 sequences, 20% to 25% of them detected only once. The top ten clonotypes cover 3% of the sample. Sequenced material: peripheral blood. These receptors came from a woman under 30 with stable Graves' hyperthyroidism. Donor details come from another sample of the same person, matched by shared clones.

In its sample, this clonotype was seen many times. This chain uses TRBV6-1 with TRBJ2-5, with D maybe TRBD1 (5 bases). Trimming removed 0 bases from V and 1 base from J, with 12 bases in between. The germline CDR1 and CDR2 sequences are MNHNS and SASEGT. This CDR3 spans 16 amino acids. This chain's CDR3 is CASSEAGFDSQETQYF. The CDR3 coding sequence is TGTGCCAGCAGTGAAGCCGGTTTCGACAGCCAAGAGACCCAGTACTTC.

The rearrangement joins TRBV15 to TRBJ2-7; 12 nucleotides align to TRBD2. The germline V gene encodes CDR1 LNHNV and CDR2 YYDKDF (reference sequence). The CDR3 contains 15 residues. The junction had 7 bases not matched to a gene; V was cut back by 4 bases and J by 6 bases. The CDR3 nucleotides are TGTGCCACCAGCACAAGACTAGCGGGAGAAGTCGAGCAGTACTTC. This translates into CATSTRLAGEVEQYF.

The V and J genes are TRBV28 and TRBJ1-2; D remains unclear. The CDR3 runs 12 residues. Germline V gene lookup returns CDR1 MDHEN and CDR2 SYDVKM. V gave up 4 bases and J gave up 6 bases, with 9 bases separating them. CDR3 nucleotide sequence: TGTGCCAGCAGTTGGTACAGAGATGGCTACACCTTC. Translating gives CASSWYRDGYTF.

With regard to this clonotype: Given a much more abundant clone one base away, this may be a read error. Because it lacks the conserved phenylalanine or tryptophan at the end, this CDR3 is likely a read error. The V and J genes are TRBV5-1 and TRBJ1-2, with TRBD1 matching 7 bases. V shed 3 bases, J shed 4 bases, and the junction held 15 bases outside the gene matches. Germline-derived CDR1 and CDR2 are SGHRS and YFSETQ. The CDR3 is made up of 17 amino acids. CDR3 protein: CASSSVTGQQISYGYTY. In DNA form, the CDR3 reads TGCGCCAGCAGCTCTGTCACGGGACAGCAGATTTCCTATGGCTACACCTAC.

The sample holds many counts of this clonotype. The J gene is TRBJ2-7, the V gene TRBV7-2; 7 nucleotides match TRBD2. The CDR3 consists of 15 residues. Germline CDR1 is SGHTA and CDR2 is FQGNSA. Trimming at V came to 0 bases and at J to 4 bases, leaving 6 bases not matched to a gene. CDR3 sequence (DNA): TGTGCCAGCAGCTTAGCGGGGAGGGGATTATACGAGCAGTACTTC. It translates to CASSLAGRGLYEQYF.

This clonotype was detected many times. This sequence joins TRBV6-1 and TRBJ2-5; 9 bases map to TRBD1. V trimming: 7 bases; J trimming: 4 bases; junction bases outside the gene matches: 13. From germline, CDR1 is MNHNS and CDR2 SASEGT. This CDR3 region has 16 residues. DNA of the CDR3: TGTGCCAGCACTGTTCTTGTAGGACAGGGGCGAGAGACCCAGTACTTC. As protein: CASTVLVGQGRETQYF.

In its sample, this clonotype was seen once. This sequence joins TRBV12-5 and TRBJ2-5; D unresolved. In germline, CDR1 is LGHNT, CDR2 FRNRAP. This CDR3 is 13 amino acids long. V dropped 7 bases and J dropped 4 bases, with 13 bases sitting between them. CDR3 coding DNA: TGTGCTAGTGCTTCGCAGGTCGGAGAGACCCAGTACTTC. Translated: CASASQVGETQYF.

V and J are TRBV6-1 and TRBJ1-5; no firm D call. This CDR3 contains 13 residues. Trimming took off 7 bases at V and 7 bases at J, with 14 bases between the two ends. Germline V lookup: CDR1 MNHNS, CDR2 SASEGT. CDR3 sequence reads: CASTPRSVQPQHF. The CDR3, as DNA: TGTGCCAGCACCCCTCGGTCAGTGCAGCCCCAGCATTTT.